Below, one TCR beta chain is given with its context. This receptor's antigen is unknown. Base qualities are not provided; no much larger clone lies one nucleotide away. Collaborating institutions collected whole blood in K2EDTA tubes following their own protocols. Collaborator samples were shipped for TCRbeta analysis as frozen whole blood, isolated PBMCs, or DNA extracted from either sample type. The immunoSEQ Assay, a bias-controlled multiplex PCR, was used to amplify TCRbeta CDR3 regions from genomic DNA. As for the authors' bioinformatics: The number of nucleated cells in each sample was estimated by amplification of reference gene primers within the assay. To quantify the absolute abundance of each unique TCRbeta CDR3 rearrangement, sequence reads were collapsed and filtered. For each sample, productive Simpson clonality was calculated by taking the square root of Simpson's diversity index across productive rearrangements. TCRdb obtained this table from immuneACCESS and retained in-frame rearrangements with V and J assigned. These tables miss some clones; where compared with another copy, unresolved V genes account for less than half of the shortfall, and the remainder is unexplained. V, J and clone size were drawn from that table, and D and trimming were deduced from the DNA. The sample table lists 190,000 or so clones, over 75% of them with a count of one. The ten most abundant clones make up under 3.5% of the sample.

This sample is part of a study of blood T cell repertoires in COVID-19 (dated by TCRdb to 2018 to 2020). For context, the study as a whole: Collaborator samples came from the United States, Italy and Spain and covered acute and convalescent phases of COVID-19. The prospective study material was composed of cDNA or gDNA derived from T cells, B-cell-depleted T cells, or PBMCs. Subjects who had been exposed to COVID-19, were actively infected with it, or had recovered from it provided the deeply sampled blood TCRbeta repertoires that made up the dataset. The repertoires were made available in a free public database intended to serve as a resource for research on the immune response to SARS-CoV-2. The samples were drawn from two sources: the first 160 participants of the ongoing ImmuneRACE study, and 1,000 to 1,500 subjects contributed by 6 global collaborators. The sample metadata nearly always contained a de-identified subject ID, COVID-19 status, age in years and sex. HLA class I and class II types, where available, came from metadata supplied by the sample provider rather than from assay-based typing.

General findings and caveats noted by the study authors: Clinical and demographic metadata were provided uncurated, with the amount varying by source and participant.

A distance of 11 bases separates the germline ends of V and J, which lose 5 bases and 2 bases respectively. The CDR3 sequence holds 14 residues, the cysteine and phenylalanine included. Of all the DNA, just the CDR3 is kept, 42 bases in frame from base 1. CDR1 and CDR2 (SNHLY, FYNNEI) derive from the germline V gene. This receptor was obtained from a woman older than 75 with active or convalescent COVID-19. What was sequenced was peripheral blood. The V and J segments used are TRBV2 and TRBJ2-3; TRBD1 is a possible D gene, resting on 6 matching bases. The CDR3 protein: CASSLDSSTDTQYF. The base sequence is TGTGCCAGCAGTCTGGACAGCTCCACAGATACGCAGTATTTT.